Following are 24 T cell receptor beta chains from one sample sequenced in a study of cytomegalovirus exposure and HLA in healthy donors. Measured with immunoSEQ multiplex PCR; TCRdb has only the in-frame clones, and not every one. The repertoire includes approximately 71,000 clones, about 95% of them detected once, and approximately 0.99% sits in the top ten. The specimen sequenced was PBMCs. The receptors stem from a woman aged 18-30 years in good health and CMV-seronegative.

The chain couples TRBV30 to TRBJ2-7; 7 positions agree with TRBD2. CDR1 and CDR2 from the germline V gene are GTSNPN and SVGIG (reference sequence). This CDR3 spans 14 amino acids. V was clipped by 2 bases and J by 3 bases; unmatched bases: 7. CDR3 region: CAWSQPRGSYEQYF. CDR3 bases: TGTGCCTGGAGTCAACCCCGCGGGAGCTACGAGCAGTACTTC.

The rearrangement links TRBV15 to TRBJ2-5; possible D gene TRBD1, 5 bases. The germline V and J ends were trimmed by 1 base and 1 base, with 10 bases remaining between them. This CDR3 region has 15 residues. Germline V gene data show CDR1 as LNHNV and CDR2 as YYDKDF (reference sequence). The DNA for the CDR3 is TGTGCCACCAGCAGAGGGCGACAGCTCCAAGAGACCCAGTACTTC. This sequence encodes CATSRGRQLQETQYF.

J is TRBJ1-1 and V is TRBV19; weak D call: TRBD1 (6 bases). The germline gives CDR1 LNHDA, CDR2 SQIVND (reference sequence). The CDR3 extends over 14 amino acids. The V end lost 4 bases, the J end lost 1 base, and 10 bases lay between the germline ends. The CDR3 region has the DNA TGTGCCAGTAGTAAAGGGACACCGAACACTGAAGCTTTCTTT. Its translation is CASSKGTPNTEAFF.

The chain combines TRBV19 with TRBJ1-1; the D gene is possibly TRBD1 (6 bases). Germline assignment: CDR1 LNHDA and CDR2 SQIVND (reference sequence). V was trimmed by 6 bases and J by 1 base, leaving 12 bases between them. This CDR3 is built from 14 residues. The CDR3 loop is CASSGGLWNTEAFF. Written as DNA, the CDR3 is TGTGCCAGTAGCGGGGGGCTCTGGAACACTGAAGCTTTCTTT.

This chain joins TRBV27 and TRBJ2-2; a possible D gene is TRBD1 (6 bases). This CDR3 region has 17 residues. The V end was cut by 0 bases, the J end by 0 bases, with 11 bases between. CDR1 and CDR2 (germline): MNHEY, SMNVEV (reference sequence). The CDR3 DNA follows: TGTGCCAGCAGTTTATCGTTTAGGACAGCGAACACCGGGGAGCTGTTTTTT. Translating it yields CASSLSFRTANTGELFF.

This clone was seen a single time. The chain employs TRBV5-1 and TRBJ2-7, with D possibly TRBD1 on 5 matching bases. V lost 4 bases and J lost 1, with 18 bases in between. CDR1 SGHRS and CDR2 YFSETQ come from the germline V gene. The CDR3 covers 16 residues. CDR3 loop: CASSAIDSQGSYEQYF. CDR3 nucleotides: TGCGCCAGCAGCGCCATAGACAGCCAAGGTTCCTACGAGCAGTACTTC.

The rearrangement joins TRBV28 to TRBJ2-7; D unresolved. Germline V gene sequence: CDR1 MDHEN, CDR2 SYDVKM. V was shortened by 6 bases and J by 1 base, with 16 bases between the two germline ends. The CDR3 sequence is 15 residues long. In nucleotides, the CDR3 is TGTGCCAGCAGAGACGGAGCCGCCGGGTCCTACGAGCAGTACTTC. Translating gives CASRDGAAGSYEQYF.

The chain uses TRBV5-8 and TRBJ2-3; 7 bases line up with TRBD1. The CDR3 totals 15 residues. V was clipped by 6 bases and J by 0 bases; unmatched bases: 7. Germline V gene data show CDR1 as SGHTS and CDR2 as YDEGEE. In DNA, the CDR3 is TGTGCCAGCAAAATGGGACAGACTAGCACAGATACGCAGTATTTT. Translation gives CASKMGQTSTDTQYF.

The CDR3 loop is CASGPFAGPYNEQFF. The CDR3 region has the DNA TGTGCTAGTGGTCCCTTTGCGGGGCCATACAATGAGCAGTTCTTC. V and J are TRBV12-5 and TRBJ2-1, with a weak D call TRBD2 (6 bases). The V end lost 5 bases, the J end lost 4 bases, and 15 bases lay between the germline ends. The CDR3 is 15 residues long. Germline V lookup: CDR1 LGHNT, CDR2 FRNRAP.

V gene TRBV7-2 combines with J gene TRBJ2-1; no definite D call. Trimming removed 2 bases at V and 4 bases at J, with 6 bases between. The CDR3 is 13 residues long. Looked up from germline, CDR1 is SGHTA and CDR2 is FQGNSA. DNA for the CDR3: TGTGCCAGCAGCTTACAGGTGTACAATGAGCAGTTCTTC. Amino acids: CASSLQVYNEQFF.

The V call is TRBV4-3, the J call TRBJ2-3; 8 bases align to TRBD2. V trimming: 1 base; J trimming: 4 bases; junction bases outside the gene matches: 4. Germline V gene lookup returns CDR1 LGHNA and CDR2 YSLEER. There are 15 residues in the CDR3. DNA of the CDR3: TGCGCCAGCAGCCAAGCGGGGGGGCCGGCAGATACGCAGTATTTT. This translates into CASSQAGGPADTQYF.

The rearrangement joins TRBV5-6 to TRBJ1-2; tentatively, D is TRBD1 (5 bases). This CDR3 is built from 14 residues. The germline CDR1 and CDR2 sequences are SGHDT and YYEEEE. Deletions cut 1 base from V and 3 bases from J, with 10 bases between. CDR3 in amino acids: CASSLQDRHYGYTF. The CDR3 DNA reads TGTGCCAGCAGCTTGCAAGACAGACACTATGGCTACACCTTC. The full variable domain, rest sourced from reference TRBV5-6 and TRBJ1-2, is DAGVTQSPTHLIKTRGQQVTLRCSPKSGHDTVSWYQQALGQGPQFIFQYYEEEERQRGNFPDRFSGHQFPNYSSELNVNALLLGDSALYLCASSLQDRHYGYTFGSGTRLTVV.

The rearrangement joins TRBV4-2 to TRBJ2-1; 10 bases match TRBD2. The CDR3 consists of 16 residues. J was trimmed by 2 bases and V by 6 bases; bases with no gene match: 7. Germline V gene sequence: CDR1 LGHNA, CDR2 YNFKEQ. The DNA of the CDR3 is TGTGCCAGCAGGAGATCTAGCGGGAGTGCCTACAATGAGCAGTTCTTC. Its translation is CASRRSSGSAYNEQFF.

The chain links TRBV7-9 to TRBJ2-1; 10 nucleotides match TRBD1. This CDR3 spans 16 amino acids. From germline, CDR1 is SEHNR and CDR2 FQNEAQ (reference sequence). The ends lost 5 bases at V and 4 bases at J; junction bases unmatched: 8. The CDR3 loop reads CASSPRQGALYNEQFF. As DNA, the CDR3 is TGTGCCAGCAGCCCAAGACAGGGGGCTCTTTACAATGAGCAGTTCTTC.

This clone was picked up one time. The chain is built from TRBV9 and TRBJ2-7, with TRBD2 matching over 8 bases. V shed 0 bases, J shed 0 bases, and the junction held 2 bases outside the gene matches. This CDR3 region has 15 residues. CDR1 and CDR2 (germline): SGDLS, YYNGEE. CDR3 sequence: CASSVDSGSSYEQYF. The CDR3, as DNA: TGTGCCAGCAGCGTAGACAGCGGGAGCTCCTACGAGCAGTACTTC.

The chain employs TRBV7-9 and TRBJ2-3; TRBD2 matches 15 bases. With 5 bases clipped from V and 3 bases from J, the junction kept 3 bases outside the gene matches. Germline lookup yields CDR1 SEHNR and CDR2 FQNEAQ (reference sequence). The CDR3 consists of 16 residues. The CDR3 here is CASSRGLAGGTDTQYF. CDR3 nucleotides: TGTGCCAGCAGCAGGGGACTAGCGGGGGGAACAGATACGCAGTATTTT.

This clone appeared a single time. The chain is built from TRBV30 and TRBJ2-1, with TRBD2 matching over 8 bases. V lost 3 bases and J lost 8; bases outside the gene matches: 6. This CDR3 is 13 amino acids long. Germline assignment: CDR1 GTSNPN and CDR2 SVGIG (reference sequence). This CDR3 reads CAWRGSGIDEQFF. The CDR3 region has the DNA TGTGCCTGGAGGGGTAGCGGGATCGATGAGCAGTTCTTC.

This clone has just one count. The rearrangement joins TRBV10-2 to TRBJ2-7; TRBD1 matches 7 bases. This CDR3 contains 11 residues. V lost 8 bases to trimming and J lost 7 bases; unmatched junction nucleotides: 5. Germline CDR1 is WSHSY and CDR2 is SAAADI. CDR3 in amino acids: CASLQGREQYF. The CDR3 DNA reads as TGCGCCAGCCTACAGGGGCGGGAGCAGTACTTC.

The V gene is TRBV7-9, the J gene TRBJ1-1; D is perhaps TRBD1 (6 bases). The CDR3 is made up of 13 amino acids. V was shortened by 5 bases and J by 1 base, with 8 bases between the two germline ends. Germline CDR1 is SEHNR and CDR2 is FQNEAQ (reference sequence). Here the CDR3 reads CASSRTENTEAFF. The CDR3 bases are TGTGCCAGCAGCCGGACAGAGAACACTGAAGCTTTCTTT.

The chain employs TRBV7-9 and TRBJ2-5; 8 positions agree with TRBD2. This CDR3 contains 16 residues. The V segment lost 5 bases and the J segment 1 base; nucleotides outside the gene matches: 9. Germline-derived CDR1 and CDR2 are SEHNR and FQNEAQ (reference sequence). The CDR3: CASSPLAGGTQETQYF. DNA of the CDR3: TGTGCCAGCAGCCCCTTGGCGGGAGGTACCCAAGAGACCCAGTACTTC.

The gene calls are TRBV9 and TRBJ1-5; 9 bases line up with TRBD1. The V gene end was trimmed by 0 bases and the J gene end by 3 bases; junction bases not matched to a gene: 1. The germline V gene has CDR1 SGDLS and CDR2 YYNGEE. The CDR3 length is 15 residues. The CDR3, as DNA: TGTGCCAGCAGCGTAGGGACAGGGGCCAATCAGCCCCAGCATTTT. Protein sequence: CASSVGTGANQPQHF.

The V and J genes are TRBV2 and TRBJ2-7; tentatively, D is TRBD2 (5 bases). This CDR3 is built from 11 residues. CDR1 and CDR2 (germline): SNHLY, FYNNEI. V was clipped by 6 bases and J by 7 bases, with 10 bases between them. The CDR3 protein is CASSGIGEQYF. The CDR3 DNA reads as TGTGCCAGCAGCGGGATTGGGGAGCAGTACTTC.

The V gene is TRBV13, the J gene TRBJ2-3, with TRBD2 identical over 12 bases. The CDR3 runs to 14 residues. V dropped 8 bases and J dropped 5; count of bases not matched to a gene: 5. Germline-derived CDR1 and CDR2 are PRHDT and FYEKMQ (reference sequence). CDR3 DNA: TGTGCCAGCGCGACTAGCGGGAGCGTAGATACGCAGTATTTT. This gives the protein CASATSGSVDTQYF.

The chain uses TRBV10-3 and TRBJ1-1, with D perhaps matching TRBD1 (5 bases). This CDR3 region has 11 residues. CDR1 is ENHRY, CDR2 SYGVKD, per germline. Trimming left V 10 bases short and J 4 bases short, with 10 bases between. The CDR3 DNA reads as TGTGCCAGCTGGGGGGGCACTGAAGCTTTCTTT. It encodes CASWGGTEAFF.